These 28 T cell receptor beta chains were all obtained from the same sample, sequenced in a study of blood T cell repertoires in COVID-19 (TCRdb year 2020). The library was built by means of the immunoSEQ multiplex PCR assay. The table was pulled from immuneACCESS by TCRdb, which kept in-frame rearrangements only. Such tables lose some clones; where checked, under half of the loss comes from unresolved V genes, and the rest has no known cause. This sample has fewer than 300,000 clones in its table, and approximately 82% of those were observed once. Approximately 2.6% of the sample is taken by the ten largest. Material for sequencing was peripheral blood. The receptors here all came from a woman between 70 and 85 years old with active or convalescent COVID-19.

There are a few counts of this clone. V is TRBV3-1 (or the pseudogene TRBV3-2) and J is TRBJ1-2, with 11 bases fitting TRBD1. CDR1 is LGHDT, CDR2 YNNKEL, per germline (reference sequence). Trimming at V came to 8 bases and at J to 0 bases, leaving 5 bases not matched to a gene. This CDR3 contains 15 residues. This chain's CDR3 is CASGTGGLSNYGYTF. The CDR3 DNA reads TGTGCCAGCGGGACAGGGGGTCTATCTAACTATGGCTACACCTTC.

The chain has TRBV5-1 and TRBJ1-1; the match to TRBD1 covers 12 bases. V lost 7 bases to trimming and J lost 0 bases; unmatched junction nucleotides: 13. This CDR3 is 18 amino acids long. CDR1 SGHRS and CDR2 YFSETQ come from the germline V gene. CDR3 nucleotides: TGCGCCAGCGGACTCTCTGGGACAGGGGGCCGACTGAACACTGAAGCTTTCTTT. Encoded protein: CASGLSGTGGRLNTEAFF.

V gene TRBV9 combines with J gene TRBJ2-2; TRBD1 matches 9 bases. V lost 0 bases and J lost 5; bases outside the gene matches: 2. The germline V gene has CDR1 SGDLS and CDR2 YYNGEE. This CDR3 is 15 amino acids long. The CDR3 nucleotides are TGTGCCAGCAGCGTAGACAGGGGGCAAACCGGGGAGCTGTTTTTT. This translates into CASSVDRGQTGELFF.

The chain combines TRBV10-3 with TRBJ1-6; D is unclear. This CDR3 is 13 amino acids long. Trimming pared 4 bases from V and 10 bases from J, leaving 11 bases between. Germline loops: CDR1 ENHRY, CDR2 SYGVKD. The CDR3 is CAISVEGVSPLHF. The CDR3 DNA is TGTGCCATCAGTGTGGAGGGTGTCTCACCCCTCCACTTT.

The chain has TRBV30 and TRBJ2-7, with 7 bases lining up with TRBD1. Germline loops: CDR1 GTSNPN, CDR2 SVGIG (reference sequence). This CDR3 has 15 amino acids. The junction had 16 bases not matched to a gene; V was cut back by 2 bases and J by 9 bases. CDR3 residues: CAWSFLTGSTNGQYF. The CDR3 bases are TGTGCCTGGAGTTTCCTGACAGGGTCGACCAACGGGCAGTACTTC.

The rearrangement joins TRBV4-1 to TRBJ2-6, with a possible D match to TRBD2 (6 bases). V was trimmed by 1 base and J by 2 bases, leaving 9 bases between them. The germline V gene has CDR1 MGHRA and CDR2 YSYEKL. The CDR3 sequence is 16 residues long. The DNA of the CDR3 is TGCGCCAGCAGCCAAGGACCGGGAGCTGGGGCCAACGTCCTGACTTTC. Its protein is CASSQGPGAGANVLTF.

The chain uses TRBV5-1 and TRBJ2-3, with 10 bases lining up with TRBD2. The ends lost 7 bases at V and 5 bases at J; junction bases unmatched: 13. Looked up from germline, CDR1 is SGHRS and CDR2 is YFSETQ. The CDR3 runs to 16 residues. The CDR3 DNA reads TGCGCCAGCGGATCTCCTCTAGCGGGGGAAGGAGATACGCAGTATTTT. It encodes CASGSPLAGEGDTQYF. Combining the CDR3 with reference TRBV5-1 and TRBJ2-3 gives the whole variable domain KAGVTQTPRYLIKTRGQQVTLSCSPISGHRSVSWYQQTPGQGLQFLFEYFSETQRNKGNFPGRFSGRQFSNSRSEMNVSTLELGDSALYLCASGSPLAGEGDTQYFGPGTRLTVL.

This clone was recorded only once. The V call is TRBV6-4, the J call TRBJ2-1; 8 bases agree with TRBD2. The length of the CDR3 is 14 residues. Germline loops: CDR1 MRHNA, CDR2 SNTAGT. The junction had 4 bases not matched to a gene; V was cut back by 6 bases and J by 3 bases. The CDR3 DNA reads as TGTGCCAGCAGCTTAGCGGGGAACTACAATGAGCAGTTCTTC. Its translation is CASSLAGNYNEQFF.

This chain links TRBV18 with TRBJ2-7, with 10 bases matching TRBD1. Germline V gene data show CDR1 as KGHSH and CDR2 as LQKENI. J gave up 12 bases and V 4 bases, and 12 bases lay outside the gene matches. The CDR3 extends over 14 amino acids. The chain's CDR3 is CASSREGQGLGAYF. The CDR3 DNA reads TGTGCCAGCTCACGCGAGGGACAGGGGCTAGGCGCGTACTTC.

The J gene is TRBJ1-2, the V gene TRBV28; TRBD1 aligns across 7 bases. This CDR3 has 15 residues. CDR1 is MDHEN and CDR2 is SYDVKM in the germline V gene. V lost 4 bases to trimming and J lost 4 bases; unmatched junction nucleotides: 9. CDR3 nucleotide sequence: TGTGCCAGCAGTTCTGCGCAGGGGGGCCTCTATGGCTACACCTTC. It specifies CASSSAQGGLYGYTF.

The CDR3 region is CASSPNPTGPPNSPLHF. The CDR3 coding sequence is TGTGCCAGCAGCCCAAACCCAACAGGTCCTCCCAATTCACCCCTCCACTTT. V gene TRBV7-2 combines with J gene TRBJ1-6, with TRBD1 as a possible D gene (5 bases). This CDR3 is 17 amino acids long. Germline CDR1 reads SGHTA; CDR2 reads FQGNSA. The V and J ends lost 5 bases and 7 bases respectively, with 21 bases between them.

This clone was picked up a small number of times. The V gene is TRBV15, the J gene TRBJ1-4, with unresolved D. This CDR3 comprises 14 residues. Germline values: CDR1 LNHNV, CDR2 YYDKDF (reference sequence). V was shortened by 1 base and J by 5 bases, with 8 bases between the two germline ends. For the CDR3, the DNA is TGTGCCACCAGCAGAGTTAGCTTGAATGAAAAACTGTTTTTT. Its protein product is CATSRVSLNEKLFF.

CDR3 coding DNA: TGTGCCAGCAGTTTTAGGCGGGAAGGAGGGAATGAGCAGTTCTTC. Its protein product is CASSFRREGGNEQFF. J is TRBJ2-1 and V is TRBV27, with D possibly being TRBD2 (6 bases). The CDR3 runs 15 residues. Germline CDR1 MNHEY, CDR2 SMNVEV (reference sequence). Trimming took 3 bases from V and 7 from J, leaving 16 bases between them.

This chain links TRBV9 with TRBJ2-3; D may be TRBD2 (5 bases). The CDR3 has 14 amino acids. Trimming removed 4 bases from V and 1 base from J, with 10 bases in between. In germline, CDR1 is SGDLS, CDR2 YYNGEE. CDR3 amino acids: CASSLPGGTDTQYF. CDR3 sequence (DNA): TGTGCCAGCAGCCTTCCCGGGGGCACAGATACGCAGTATTTT. Full variable domain (missing parts from reference TRBV9 and TRBJ2-3): DSGVTQTPKHLITATGQRVTLRCSPRSGDLSVYWYQQSLDQGLQFLIQYYNGEERAKGNILERFSAQQFPDLHSELNLSSLELGDSALYFCASSLPGGTDTQYFGPGTRLTVL.

This chain joins TRBV5-1 and TRBJ2-5; 10 positions agree with TRBD2. This CDR3 contains 15 residues. Trimming took 4 bases from V and 5 from J; bases not matched to a gene: 8. Germline CDR1 SGHRS, CDR2 YFSETQ. CDR3 in DNA: TGCGCCAGCAGCGCAACCGGGACTAGCGCGGAGACCCAGTACTTC. Translation gives CASSATGTSAETQYF. Combining the CDR3 with reference TRBV5-1 and TRBJ2-5 gives the whole variable domain KAGVTQTPRYLIKTRGQQVTLSCSPISGHRSVSWYQQTPGQGLQFLFEYFSETQRNKGNFPGRFSGRQFSNSRSEMNVSTLELGDSALYLCASSATGTSAETQYFGPGTRLLVL.

This clone was picked up a small number of times. The V gene is TRBV5-1, the J gene TRBJ1-4; tentative D call: TRBD1 (6 bases). Looked up from germline, CDR1 is SGHRS and CDR2 is YFSETQ. With 1 base removed from V and 5 bases from J, the gap between germline ends came to 12 bases. The CDR3 has 15 residues. The CDR3 is CASSLRGNRNEKLFF. In DNA, the CDR3 is TGCGCCAGCAGCTTGAGGGGGAACAGGAATGAAAAACTGTTTTTT.

The gene calls are TRBV23-1 and TRBJ2-1; 11 bases are shared with TRBD2. TRBV23-1 falls under the ORF class, with uncertain function. The V and J ends lost 8 bases and 2 bases, in that order; junction bases with no gene match: 17. This CDR3 has 19 residues. The CDR3 DNA reads as TGCGCCAGCCCTGAGGGACTAGCGGCTCTCGGGGGCCCCTACAATGAGCAGTTCTTC. Amino acid sequence: CASPEGLAALGGPYNEQFF.

The chain combines TRBV6-2 or TRBV6-3 with TRBJ1-2; 7 bases are shared with TRBD1. V lost 6 bases to trimming and J lost 4 bases; unmatched junction nucleotides: 14. CDR3 length: 16 amino acids. Germline V gene lookup returns CDR1 MNHEY and CDR2 SVGEGT. The CDR3 sequence: CASSPGTVGALYGYTF. The CDR3 coding sequence is TGTGCCAGCAGCCCGGGGACAGTCGGGGCCCTCTATGGCTACACCTTC.

The chain carries TRBV3-1 (or the pseudogene TRBV3-2) and TRBJ2-3; 11 bases match TRBD2. The V gene end was trimmed by 8 bases and the J gene end by 5 bases; junction bases not matched to a gene: 6. CDR1 is LGHDT, CDR2 YNNKEL, per germline (reference sequence). The CDR3 totals 14 residues. The CDR3 is CASSIAGGRDTQYF. In DNA form, the CDR3 reads TGTGCCAGCTCAATAGCGGGGGGGCGAGATACGCAGTATTTT.

A word on this clone: Different DNA sequences within this sample yield the same CDR3. The J gene is TRBJ2-2, the V gene TRBV7-9; D might be TRBD2 (5 bases). V dropped 5 bases and J dropped 6 bases, with 13 bases sitting between them. Germline V CDR1 and CDR2: SEHNR, FQNEAQ (reference sequence). This CDR3 comprises 14 residues. CDR3 in amino acids: CASSLGLAAGELFF. CDR3 DNA: TGTGCCAGCAGCCTAGGACTGGCCGCCGGGGAGCTGTTTTTT.

The rearrangement links TRBV21-1 to TRBJ2-5; no check of the table's D call, TRBD1, against the DNA was made. TRBV21-1 is a pseudogene segment. This CDR3 contains 15 residues. The CDR3 region is CASSKVLGAEGTQYF. CDR3 DNA: TGTGCCAGCAGCAAAGTTTTGGGGGCTGAGGGGACCCAGTACTTC.

This chain joins TRBV5-4 and TRBJ2-1; weak D call: TRBD1 (5 bases). With 4 bases removed from V and 6 bases from J, the gap between germline ends came to 17 bases. Germline values: CDR1 SGHNT, CDR2 YYREEE (reference sequence). The CDR3 is made up of 15 amino acids. For the CDR3, the DNA is TGTGCCAGCAGCCCGGACAATTCCGGTATCAATGAGCAGTTCTTC. As protein: CASSPDNSGINEQFF.

V usage is TRBV27 and J usage is TRBJ1-4; 11 bases agree with TRBD1. Germline V gives CDR1 MNHEY, CDR2 SMNVEV (reference sequence). The CDR3 length is 16 residues. With 3 bases clipped from V and 11 bases from J, the junction kept 11 bases outside the gene matches. The CDR3 DNA sequence: TGTGCCAGCAGTTTCGGGGTTGGACAGGGGGCGCTTAAACTGTTTTTT. Translated, it gives CASSFGVGQGALKLFF.

This clone was detected only a few times. The V and J genes are TRBV10-3 and TRBJ1-1, with D unclear. The CDR3 length is 13 residues. Germline V gene lookup returns CDR1 ENHRY and CDR2 SYGVKD. V gave up 4 bases and J gave up 0 bases, with 6 bases separating them. CDR3 DNA sequence: TGTGCCATCAGTGGGCATTTGAACACTGAAGCTTTCTTT. Residues: CAISGHLNTEAFF.

V is TRBV2 and J is TRBJ2-2; 12 bases line up with TRBD2. Germline V lookup: CDR1 SNHLY, CDR2 FYNNEI. V lost 5 bases, J lost 8 bases, and 9 bases stayed unmatched. The CDR3 is 16 amino acids. The DNA of the CDR3 is TGTGCCAGCAGTTCCGGGACTAGCGGGTTCTCGGGGGAGCTGTTTTTT. It is translated as CASSSGTSGFSGELFF.

This sequence joins TRBV4-1 and TRBJ2-3; D possibly corresponds to TRBD2 (6 bases). V lost 0 bases, J lost 4 bases, and 17 bases lay in between. Germline V gene data show CDR1 as MGHRA and CDR2 as YSYEKL. This CDR3 comprises 17 residues. CDR3 amino acids: CASSQDTWGDLADTQYF. Written as DNA, the CDR3 is TGCGCCAGCAGCCAAGATACGTGGGGGGACCTGGCAGATACGCAGTATTTT.

CDR3 protein: CASSPKGPASGSQRHEQYF. CDR3 nucleotide sequence: TGTGCCAGTAGTCCAAAAGGTCCGGCTAGCGGGAGTCAAAGGCACGAGCAGTACTTC. This rearrangement joins TRBV19 to TRBJ2-7, with 10 bases fitting TRBD2. V was clipped by 5 bases and J by 5 bases; unmatched bases: 21. The CDR3 sequence is 19 residues long. The germline CDR1 and CDR2 sequences are LNHDA and SQIVND (reference sequence). Together with reference TRBV19 and TRBJ2-7, the CDR3 gives the full variable domain: DGGITQSPKYLFRKEGQNVTLSCEQNLNHDAMYWYRQDPGQGLRLIYYSQIVNDFQKGDIAEGYSVSREKKESFPLTVTSAQKNPTAFYLCASSPKGPASGSQRHEQYFGPGTRLTVT.

The chain recombines TRBV5-6 with TRBJ2-3; TRBD2 might be the D (5 bases). The CDR3 loop spans 18 amino acids. Germline CDR1 and CDR2: SGHDT and YYEEEE. V lost 4 bases and J 0 bases, leaving 21 bases between the germline ends. This CDR3 is CASSTPSDFLASTDTQYF. DNA for the CDR3: TGTGCCAGCAGCACCCCGTCGGACTTTCTCGCTAGCACAGATACGCAGTATTTT. Complete variable domain (other parts from reference TRBV5-6 and TRBJ2-3): DAGVTQSPTHLIKTRGQQVTLRCSPKSGHDTVSWYQQALGQGPQFIFQYYEEEERQRGNFPDRFSGHQFPNYSSELNVNALLLGDSALYLCASSTPSDFLASTDTQYFGPGTRLTVL.